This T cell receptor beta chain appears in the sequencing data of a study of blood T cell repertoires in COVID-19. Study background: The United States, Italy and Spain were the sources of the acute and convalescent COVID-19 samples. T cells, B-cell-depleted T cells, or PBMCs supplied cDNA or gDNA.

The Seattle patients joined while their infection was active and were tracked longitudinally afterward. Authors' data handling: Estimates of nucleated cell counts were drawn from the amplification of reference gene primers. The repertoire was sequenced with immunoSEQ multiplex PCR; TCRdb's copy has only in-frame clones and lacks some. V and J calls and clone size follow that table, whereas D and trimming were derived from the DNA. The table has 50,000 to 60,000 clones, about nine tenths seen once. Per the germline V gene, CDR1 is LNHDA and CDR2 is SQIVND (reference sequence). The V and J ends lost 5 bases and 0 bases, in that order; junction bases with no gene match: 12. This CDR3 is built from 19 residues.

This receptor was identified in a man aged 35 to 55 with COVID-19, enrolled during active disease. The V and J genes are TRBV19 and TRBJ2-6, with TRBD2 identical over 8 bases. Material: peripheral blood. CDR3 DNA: TGTGCCAGTAGTTCGGGTCTAGCGGGTACCAGCTCTGGGGCCAACGTCCTGACTTTC. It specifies CASSSGLAGTSSGANVLTF.